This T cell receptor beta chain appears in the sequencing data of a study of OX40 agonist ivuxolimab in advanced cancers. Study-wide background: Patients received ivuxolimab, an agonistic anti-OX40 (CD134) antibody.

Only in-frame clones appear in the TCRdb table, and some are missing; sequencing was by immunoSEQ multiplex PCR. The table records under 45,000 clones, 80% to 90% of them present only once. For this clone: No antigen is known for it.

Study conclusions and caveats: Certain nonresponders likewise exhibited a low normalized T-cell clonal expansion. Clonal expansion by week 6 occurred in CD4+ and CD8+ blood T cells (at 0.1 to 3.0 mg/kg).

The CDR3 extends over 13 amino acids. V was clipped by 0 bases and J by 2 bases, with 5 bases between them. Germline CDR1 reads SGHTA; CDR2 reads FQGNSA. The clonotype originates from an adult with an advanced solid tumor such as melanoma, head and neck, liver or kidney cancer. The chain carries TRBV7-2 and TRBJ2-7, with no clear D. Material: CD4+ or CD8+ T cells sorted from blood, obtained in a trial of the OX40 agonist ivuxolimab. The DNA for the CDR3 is TGTGCCAGCAGCTTAGCCCACACCTACGAGCAGTACTTC. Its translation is CASSLAHTYEQYF.